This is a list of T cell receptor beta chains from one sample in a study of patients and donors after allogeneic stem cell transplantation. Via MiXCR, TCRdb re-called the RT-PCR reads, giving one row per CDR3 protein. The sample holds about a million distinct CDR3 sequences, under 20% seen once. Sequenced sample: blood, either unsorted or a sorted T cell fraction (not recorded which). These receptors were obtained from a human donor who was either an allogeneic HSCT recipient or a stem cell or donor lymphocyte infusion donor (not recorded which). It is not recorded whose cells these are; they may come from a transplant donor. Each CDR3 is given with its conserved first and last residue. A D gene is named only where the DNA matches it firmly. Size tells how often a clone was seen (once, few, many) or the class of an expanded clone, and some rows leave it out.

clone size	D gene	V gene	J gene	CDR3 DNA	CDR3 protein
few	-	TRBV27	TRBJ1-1	TGTGCCAGCAGTTTAAGCAAGGAGGGACCTAACACTGAAGCTTTCTTT	CASSLSKEGPNTEAFF
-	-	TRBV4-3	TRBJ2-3	TGCGCCAGCAGCCAAAACGGTGGAGCCACTAGCACAGATACGCAGTATTTT	CASSQNGGATSTDTQYF
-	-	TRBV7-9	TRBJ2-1	TGTGCCAGCAACGGAGGGGGGTTCTACAATGAGCAGTTCTTC	CASNGGGFYNEQFF
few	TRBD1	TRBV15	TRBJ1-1	TGTGCCACCAGCAGAGACTATTATACAGGGGGCTTCATGAACACTGAAGCTTTCTTT	CATSRDYYTGGFMNTEAFF
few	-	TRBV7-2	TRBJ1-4	TGTGCCAGCAGCTCGGGGGTAAATGAAAAACTGTTTTTT	CASSSGVNEKLFF
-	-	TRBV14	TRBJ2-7	TGTGCCAGCAGCCAAGCTGTTCGCCGGGGGCAGTACTTC	CASSQAVRRGQYF
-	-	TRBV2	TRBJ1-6	TGTGCCAGCTGTGTACTACTAACATCACCCCTCCACTTT	CASCVLLTSPLHF
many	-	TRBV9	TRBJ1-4	TGTGCCAGCAGCGGATCAGGGGTGCCTAATGAAAAACTGTTTTTT	CASSGSGVPNEKLFF
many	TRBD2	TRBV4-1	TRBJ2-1	TGCGCCAGCAGCCAAGAGAGGGCTAGCGGGAGCAATGAGCAGTTCTTC	CASSQERASGSNEQFF
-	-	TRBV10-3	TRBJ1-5	TGTGCCATCAGTGAGCTGGATTTATATCAGCCCCAGCATTTT	CAISELDLYQPQHF
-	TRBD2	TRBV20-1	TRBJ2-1	TGCAGTGCCGGGACTAGCGGGGGGGGGAATGAGCAGTTCTTC	CSAGTSGGGNEQFF
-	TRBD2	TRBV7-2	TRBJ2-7	TGTGCCAGCAGCCCGGGAGGGTTCACCTACGAGCAGTACTTC	CASSPGGFTYEQYF
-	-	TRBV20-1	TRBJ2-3	TGCAGTGCTAGTTTACTAGCTTTTACCACAGATACGCAGTATTTT	CSASLLAFTTDTQYF
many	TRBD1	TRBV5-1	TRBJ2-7	TGCGCCAGCAGCCCTCCGGGACAGTACTACGAGCAGTACTTC	CASSPPGQYYEQYF
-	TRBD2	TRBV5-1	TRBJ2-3	TGCGCCAGCAGCGGAGCGGGAGGGCTACATGGTGAAGATACGCAGTATTTT	CASSGAGGLHGEDTQYF
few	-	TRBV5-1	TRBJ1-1	TGCGCCAGCAGCTTGTCTATTTATGGCACTGAAGCTTTCTTT	CASSLSIYGTEAFF